This TCR beta chain was observed in a study of cytomegalovirus exposure and HLA in healthy donors. Study at large: Of the donors genotyped, approximately 400 in all, less than 90% fell in the Caucasian-associated ancestry cluster. Study-wide results and limits: TCR beta V- and J-gene trimming was later associated with a missense DCLRE1C variant. The study put around 180 TCR beta chains on its list as cytomegalovirus-associated.

The study ran its PCR with 60 Vbeta and 13 Jbeta primers. Sequencing used immunoSEQ multiplex PCR; TCRdb keeps in-frame clones, though not all of them. This table holds roughly 140,000 clones, approximately 77% found once. V dropped 0 bases and J dropped 3 bases, with 11 bases sitting between them. CDR1 ENHRY and CDR2 SYGVKD come from the germline V gene. This CDR3 contains 15 residues. On this clone: Its target is not known.

This chain uses TRBV10-3 with TRBJ2-5, with D perhaps TRBD1 (5 bases). The sequence was collected from a young man in good health and CMV-seronegative. The sample consisted of PBMCs. DNA for the CDR3: TGTGCCATCAGTGAGTCCCCAGGGCGGAAAGAGACCCAGTACTTC. This gives the protein CAISESPGRKETQYF.